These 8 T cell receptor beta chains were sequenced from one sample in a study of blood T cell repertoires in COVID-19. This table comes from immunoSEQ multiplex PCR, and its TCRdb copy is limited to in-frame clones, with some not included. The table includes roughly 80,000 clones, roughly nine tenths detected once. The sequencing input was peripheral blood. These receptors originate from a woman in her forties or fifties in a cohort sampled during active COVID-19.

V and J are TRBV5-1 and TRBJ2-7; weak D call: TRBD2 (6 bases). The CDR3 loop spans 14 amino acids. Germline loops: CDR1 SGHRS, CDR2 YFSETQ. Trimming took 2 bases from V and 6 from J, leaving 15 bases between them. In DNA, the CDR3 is TGCGCCAGCAGCTTACCGGGAGTAGACGGCGAGCAGTACTTC. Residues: CASSLPGVDGEQYF.

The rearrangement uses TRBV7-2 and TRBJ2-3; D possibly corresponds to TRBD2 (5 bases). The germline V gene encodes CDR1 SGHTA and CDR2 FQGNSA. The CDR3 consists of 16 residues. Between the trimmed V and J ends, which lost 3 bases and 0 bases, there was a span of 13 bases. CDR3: CASSLRASGSTDTQYF. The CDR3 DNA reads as TGTGCCAGCAGCTTGAGGGCTTCCGGAAGCACAGATACGCAGTATTTT. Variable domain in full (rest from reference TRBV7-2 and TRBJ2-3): GAGVSQSPSNKVTEKGKDVELRCDPISGHTALYWYRQSLGQGLEFLIYFQGNSAPDKSGLPSDRFSAERTGGSVSTLTIQRTQQEDSAVYLCASSLRASGSTDTQYFGPGTRLTVL.

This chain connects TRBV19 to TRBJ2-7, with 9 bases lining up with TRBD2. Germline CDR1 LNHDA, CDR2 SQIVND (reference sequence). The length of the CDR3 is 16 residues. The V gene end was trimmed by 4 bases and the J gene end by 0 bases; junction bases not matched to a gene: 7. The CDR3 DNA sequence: TGTGCCAGTAGTAACCACTGGCGGGAGGGCTCCTACGAGCAGTACTTC. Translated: CASSNHWREGSYEQYF.

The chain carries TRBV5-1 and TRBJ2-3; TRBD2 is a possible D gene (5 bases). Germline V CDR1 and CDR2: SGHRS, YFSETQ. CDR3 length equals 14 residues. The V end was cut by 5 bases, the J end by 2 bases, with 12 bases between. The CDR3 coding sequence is TGCGCCAGCAGAAGGACTTCTTACACAGATACGCAGTATTTT. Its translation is CASRRTSYTDTQYF.

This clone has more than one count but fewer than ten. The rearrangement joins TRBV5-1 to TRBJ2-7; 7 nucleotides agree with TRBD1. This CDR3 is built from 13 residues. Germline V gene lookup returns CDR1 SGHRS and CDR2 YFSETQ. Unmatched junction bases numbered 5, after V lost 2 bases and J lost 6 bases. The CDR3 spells CASSFGQDGEQYF. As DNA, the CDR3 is TGCGCCAGCAGCTTTGGACAGGACGGCGAGCAGTACTTC.

The CDR3: CASSVDPENYEQYF. CDR3 in DNA: TGTGCCAGCAGCGTAGATCCTGAGAACTACGAGCAGTACTTC. The rearrangement uses TRBV9 and TRBJ2-7; no firm D call. The CDR3 covers 14 residues. V gave up 0 bases and J gave up 3 bases, with 10 bases separating them. The V gene's germline CDR1 is SGDLS and CDR2 YYNGEE.

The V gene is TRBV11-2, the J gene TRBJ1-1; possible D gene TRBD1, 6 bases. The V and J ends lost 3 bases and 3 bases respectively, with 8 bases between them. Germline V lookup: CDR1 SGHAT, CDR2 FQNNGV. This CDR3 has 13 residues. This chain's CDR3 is CASSFNRDTEAFF. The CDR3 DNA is TGTGCCAGCAGCTTCAACAGGGACACTGAAGCTTTCTTT.

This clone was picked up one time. CDR3 nucleotide sequence: TGTGCCAGTATCGGAGGGGGCCTCTATGGCTACACCTTC. It encodes CASIGGGLYGYTF. This chain connects TRBV19 to TRBJ1-2; 7 nucleotides align to TRBD1. CDR3 size: 13 residues. CDR1 and CDR2 from the germline V gene are LNHDA and SQIVND (reference sequence). The junction had 6 bases not matched to a gene; V was cut back by 7 bases and J by 4 bases.